Here is one T cell receptor beta chain with its context. Its antigen is currently unknown. Study findings and constraints: Tumor-infiltrating Treg TCR alpha and beta sequences overlapped most with tumor naive CD4+ T cells, then blood naive.

The CDR3 covers 13 residues. V was clipped by 6 bases and J by 6 bases, with 14 bases between them. Germline lookup yields CDR1 SNHLY and CDR2 FYNNEI. TCRdb re-derived calls from the 5' RACE reads in MiXCR, one entry per CDR3 protein. The profile shows roughly 55,000 distinct CDR3 sequences, around 25% of them singletons. Sequencing was carried out using tumor-infiltrating naive CD4+ T cells sorted from the breast tumor. As to subset: naive CD4+ T cells, CD4+CD45RA+CD25-. The clonotype originates from a female donor with breast cancer. The rearrangement uses TRBV2 and TRBJ1-1, with D unresolved. The CDR3 protein is CASSALGGPEAFF. In DNA form, the CDR3 reads TGTGCCAGCAGCGCCTTAGGAGGGCCTGAAGCTTTCTTT.